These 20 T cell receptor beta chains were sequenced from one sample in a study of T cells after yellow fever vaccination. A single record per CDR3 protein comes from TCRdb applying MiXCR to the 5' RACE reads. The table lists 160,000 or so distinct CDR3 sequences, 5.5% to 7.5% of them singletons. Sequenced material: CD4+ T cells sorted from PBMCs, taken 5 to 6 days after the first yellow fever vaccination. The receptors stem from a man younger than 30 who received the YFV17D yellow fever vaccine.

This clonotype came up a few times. CDR3 protein: CATSPPPDFSGGPGETQYF. The DNA of the CDR3 is TGTGCCACCAGTCCTCCCCCTGACTTCAGCGGGGGGCCGGGAGAGACCCAGTACTTC. The chain has TRBV24-1 and TRBJ2-5, with TRBD2 matching over 9 bases. Trimming at V came to 6 bases and at J to 4 bases, leaving 20 bases not matched to a gene. The CDR3 runs 19 residues. Germline values: CDR1 KGHDR, CDR2 SFDVKD.

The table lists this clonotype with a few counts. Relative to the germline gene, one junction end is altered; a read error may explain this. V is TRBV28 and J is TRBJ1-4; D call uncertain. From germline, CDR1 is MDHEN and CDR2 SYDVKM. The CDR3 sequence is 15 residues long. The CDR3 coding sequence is TGTGCCAGCAGTTTCTTTCGTTTTCGGGATCTCATTCCAAGCTTT. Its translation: CASSFFRFRDLIPSF.

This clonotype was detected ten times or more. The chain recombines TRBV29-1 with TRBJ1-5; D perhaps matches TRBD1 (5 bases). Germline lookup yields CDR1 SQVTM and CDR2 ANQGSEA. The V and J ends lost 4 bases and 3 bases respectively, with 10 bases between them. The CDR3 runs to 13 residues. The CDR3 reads CSVVTAINQPQHF. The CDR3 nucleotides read TGCAGCGTTGTGACAGCCATCAATCAGCCCCAGCATTTT.

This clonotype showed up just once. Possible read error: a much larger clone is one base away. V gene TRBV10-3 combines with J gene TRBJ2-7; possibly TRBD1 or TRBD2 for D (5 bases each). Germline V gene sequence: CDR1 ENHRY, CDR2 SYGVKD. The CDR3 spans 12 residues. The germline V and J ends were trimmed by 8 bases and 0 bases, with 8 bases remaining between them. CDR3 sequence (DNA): TGTGCCATCGTGGGGGACTCCTACGAGCAGTACGTC. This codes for CAIVGDSYEQYV.

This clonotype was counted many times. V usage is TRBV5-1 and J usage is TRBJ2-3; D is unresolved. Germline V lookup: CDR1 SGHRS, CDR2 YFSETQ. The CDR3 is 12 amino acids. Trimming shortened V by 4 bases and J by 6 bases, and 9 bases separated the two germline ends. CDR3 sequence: CASSLDWDTQYF. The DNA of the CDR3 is TGCGCCAGCAGCCTCGACTGGGATACGCAGTATTTT.

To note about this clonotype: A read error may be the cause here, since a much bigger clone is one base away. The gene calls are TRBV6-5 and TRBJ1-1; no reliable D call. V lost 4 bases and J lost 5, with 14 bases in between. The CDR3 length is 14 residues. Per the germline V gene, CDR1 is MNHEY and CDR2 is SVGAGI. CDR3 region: CASSSLTIGTEAFF. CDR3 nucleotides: TGTGCCAGCAGTTCCCTTACGATCGGAACTGAAGCTTTCTTT.

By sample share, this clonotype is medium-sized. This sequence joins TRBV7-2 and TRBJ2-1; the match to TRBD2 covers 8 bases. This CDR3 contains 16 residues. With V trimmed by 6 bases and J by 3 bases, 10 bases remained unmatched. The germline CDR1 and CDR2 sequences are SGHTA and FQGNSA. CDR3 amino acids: CASRPLSGGGYNEQFF. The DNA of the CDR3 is TGTGCCAGCAGACCCCTCAGCGGGGGCGGCTACAATGAGCAGTTCTTC.

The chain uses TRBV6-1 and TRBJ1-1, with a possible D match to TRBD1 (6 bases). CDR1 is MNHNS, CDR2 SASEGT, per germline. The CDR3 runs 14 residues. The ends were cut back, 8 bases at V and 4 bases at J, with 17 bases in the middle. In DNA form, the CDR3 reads TGTGCCAGCTGCCATGGACAGCGGTCCACTGAAGCTTTCTTT. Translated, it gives CASCHGQRSTEAFF.

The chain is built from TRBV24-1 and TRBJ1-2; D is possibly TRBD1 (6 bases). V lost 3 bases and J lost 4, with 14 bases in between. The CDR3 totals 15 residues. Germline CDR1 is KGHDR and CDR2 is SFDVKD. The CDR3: CATSDEGGSVYGYTF. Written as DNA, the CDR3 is TGTGCCACCAGTGATGAGGGGGGTTCCGTCTATGGCTACACCTTC.

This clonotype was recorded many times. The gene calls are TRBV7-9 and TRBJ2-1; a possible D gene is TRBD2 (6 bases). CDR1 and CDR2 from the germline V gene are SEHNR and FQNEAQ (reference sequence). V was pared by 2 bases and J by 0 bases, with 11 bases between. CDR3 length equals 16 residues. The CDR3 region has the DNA TGTGCCAGCAGCTTATCGCTAGCGAGCTCCTACAATGAGCAGTTCTTC. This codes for CASSLSLASSYNEQFF.

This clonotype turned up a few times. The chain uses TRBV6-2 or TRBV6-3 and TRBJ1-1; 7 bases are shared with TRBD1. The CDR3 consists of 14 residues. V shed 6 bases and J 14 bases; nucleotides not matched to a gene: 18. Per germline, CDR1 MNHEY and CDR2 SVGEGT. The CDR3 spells CASRGNRDSPRYFF. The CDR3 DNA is TGTGCCAGCAGGGGGAACAGGGACAGCCCCCGGTACTTCTTT.

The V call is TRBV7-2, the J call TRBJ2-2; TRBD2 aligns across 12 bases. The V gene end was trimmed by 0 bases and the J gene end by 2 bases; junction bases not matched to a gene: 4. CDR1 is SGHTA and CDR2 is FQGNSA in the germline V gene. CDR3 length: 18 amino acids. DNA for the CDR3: TGTGCCAGCAGCTTAGCGCCCGGACTAGCGGGAAACACCGGGGAGCTGTTTTTT. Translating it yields CASSLAPGLAGNTGELFF.

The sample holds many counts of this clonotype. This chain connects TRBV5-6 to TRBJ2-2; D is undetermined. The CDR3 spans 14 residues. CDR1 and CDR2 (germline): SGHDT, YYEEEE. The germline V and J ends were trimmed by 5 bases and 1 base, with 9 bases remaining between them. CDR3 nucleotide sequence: TGTGCCAGCAGGATATACTGGAACACCGGGGAGCTGTTTTTT. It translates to CASRIYWNTGELFF.

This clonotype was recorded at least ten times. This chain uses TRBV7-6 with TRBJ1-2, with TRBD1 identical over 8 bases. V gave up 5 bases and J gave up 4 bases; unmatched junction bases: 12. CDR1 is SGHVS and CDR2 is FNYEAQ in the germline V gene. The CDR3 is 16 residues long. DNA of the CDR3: TGTGCCAGCAGCCCAGGGACAGGCTGGGGTAGCTATGGCTACACCTTC. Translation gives CASSPGTGWGSYGYTF.

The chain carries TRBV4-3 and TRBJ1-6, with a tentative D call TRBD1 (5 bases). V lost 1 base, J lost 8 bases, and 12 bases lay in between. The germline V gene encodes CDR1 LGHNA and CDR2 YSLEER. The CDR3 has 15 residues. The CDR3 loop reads CASSQAGGVDSPLHF. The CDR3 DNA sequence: TGCGCCAGCAGCCAAGCGGGGGGTGTCGATTCACCCCTCCACTTT.

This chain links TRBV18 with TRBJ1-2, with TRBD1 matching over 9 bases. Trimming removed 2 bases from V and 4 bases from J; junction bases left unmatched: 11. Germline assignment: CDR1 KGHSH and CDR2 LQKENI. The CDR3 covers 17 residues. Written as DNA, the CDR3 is TGTGCCAGCTCACCATTTCACTCGGGACAGGGAAGCTATGGCTACACCTTC. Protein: CASSPFHSGQGSYGYTF.

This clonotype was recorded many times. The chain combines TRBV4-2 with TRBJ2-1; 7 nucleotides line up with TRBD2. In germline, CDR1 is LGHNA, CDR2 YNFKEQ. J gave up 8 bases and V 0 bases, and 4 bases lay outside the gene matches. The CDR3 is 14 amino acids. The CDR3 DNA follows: TGTGCCAGCAGCCAAGACCAGGGAGGGGATGAGCAGTTCTTC. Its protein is CASSQDQGGDEQFF.

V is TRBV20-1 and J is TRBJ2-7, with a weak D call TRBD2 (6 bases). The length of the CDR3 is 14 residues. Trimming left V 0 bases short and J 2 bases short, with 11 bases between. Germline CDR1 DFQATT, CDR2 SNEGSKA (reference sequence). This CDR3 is CSARDGPGAYEQYV. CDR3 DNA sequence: TGCAGTGCTAGAGATGGCCCGGGGGCCTACGAGCAGTACGTC.

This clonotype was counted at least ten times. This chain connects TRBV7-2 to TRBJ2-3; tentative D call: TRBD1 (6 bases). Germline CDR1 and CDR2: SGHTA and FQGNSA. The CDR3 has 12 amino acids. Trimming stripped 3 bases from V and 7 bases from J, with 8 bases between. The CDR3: CASSFTGNTQYF. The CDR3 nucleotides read TGTGCCAGCAGCTTCACAGGGAATACGCAGTATTTT.

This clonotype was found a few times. CDR3 bases: TGTGCCAGCAGCTCCAGGGGGAACGAAAAACTGTTTTTT. Protein: CASSSRGNEKLFF. V gene TRBV7-2 combines with J gene TRBJ1-4; 7 bases agree with TRBD1. Germline values: CDR1 SGHTA, CDR2 FQGNSA. The CDR3 consists of 13 residues. V lost 4 bases and J lost 8; bases outside the gene matches: 4. Full variable domain (rest looked up from reference TRBV7-2 and TRBJ1-4): GAGVSQSPSNKVTEKGKDVELRCDPISGHTALYWYRQSLGQGLEFLIYFQGNSAPDKSGLPSDRFSAERTGGSVSTLTIQRTQQEDSAVYLCASSSRGNEKLFFGSGTQLSVL.